A single sample gave rise to the 30 T cell receptor beta chains below, sequenced in a study of blood T cell repertoires in COVID-19 (dated by TCRdb to between 2020 and 2021). Libraries were prepared through the immunoSEQ multiplex PCR assay. As stored in TCRdb, this immuneACCESS dataset retains in-frame rearrangements with V and J assigned. A fraction of the clones does not appear; measured against another copy, unresolved V genes explain less than half of the discrepancy, and the remainder lacks a known reason. For this sample there are 350,000 to 450,000 clones; roughly 90% appear just once. Together, the top ten hold 1.5% to 1.8% of the sample. The source material was peripheral blood. These receptors were obtained from a middle-aged woman with COVID-19, enrolled during active disease.

The rearrangement joins TRBV7-2 to TRBJ1-3; TRBD1 agrees at 7 bases. CDR1 SGHTA and CDR2 FQGNSA come from the germline V gene. This CDR3 region has 14 residues. J gave up 4 bases and V 5 bases, and 5 bases lay outside the gene matches. The CDR3 sequence: CASSHSGQGNTIYF. The CDR3 DNA reads as TGTGCCAGCAGCCACTCGGGACAGGGAAACACCATATATTTT.

This chain uses TRBV19 with TRBJ1-6; 11 bases align to TRBD1. The CDR3 sequence is 16 residues long. Germline V CDR1 and CDR2: LNHDA, SQIVND (reference sequence). V lost 9 bases, J lost 5 bases, and 9 bases stayed unmatched. CDR3 nucleotides: TGTGCCAGGAAAGGTGGGGACAGGGGGGATAATTCACCCCTCCACTTT. Amino acid sequence: CARKGGDRGDNSPLHF. Looking up the rest from reference TRBV19 and TRBJ1-6 gives the full variable domain: DGGITQSPKYLFRKEGQNVTLSCEQNLNHDAMYWYRQDPGQGLRLIYYSQIVNDFQKGDIAEGYSVSREKKESFPLTVTSAQKNPTAFYLCARKGGDRGDNSPLHFGNGTRLTVT.

The genes are TRBV19 and TRBJ2-7, with D possibly TRBD1 on 5 matching bases. Germline-derived CDR1 and CDR2 are LNHDA and SQIVND (reference sequence). The CDR3 contains 14 residues. Trimming stripped 1 base from V and 2 bases from J, with 9 bases between. CDR3 region: CASSIATGPYEQYF. The CDR3 DNA reads TGTGCCAGTAGTATAGCCACAGGCCCCTACGAGCAGTACTTC.

The chain links TRBV5-6 to TRBJ1-1; D perhaps matches TRBD1 (6 bases). The CDR3 is made up of 15 amino acids. Trimming pared 4 bases from V and 3 bases from J, leaving 16 bases between. Germline V gene data show CDR1 as SGHDT and CDR2 as YYEEEE. In nucleotides, the CDR3 is TGTGCCAGCAGCCCCTTAGGGGGATCCTACACTGAAGCTTTCTTT. Protein sequence: CASSPLGGSYTEAFF.

The J gene is TRBJ2-5, the V gene TRBV4-1, with TRBD1 identical over 10 bases. V lost 1 base, J lost 4 bases, and 3 bases stayed unmatched. Germline lookup yields CDR1 MGHRA and CDR2 YSYEKL. The CDR3 contains 15 residues. The CDR3 here is CASSQVGQGLETQYF. For the CDR3, the DNA is TGCGCCAGCAGCCAAGTGGGACAGGGGTTAGAGACCCAGTACTTC.

The rearrangement uses TRBV15 and TRBJ2-1; D not resolved. CDR1 and CDR2 from the germline V gene are LNHNV and YYDKDF (reference sequence). There are 12 residues in the CDR3. V was cut by 1 base and J by 5 bases, with 3 bases left in between. CDR3 in amino acids: CATSRADNEQFF. DNA for the CDR3: TGTGCCACCAGCAGAGCAGACAATGAGCAGTTCTTC.

The rearrangement links TRBV24-1 to TRBJ1-5, with D perhaps matching TRBD1 (5 bases). Germline V gives CDR1 KGHDR, CDR2 SFDVKD. CDR3 length: 14 residues. V lost 5 bases, J lost 1 base, and 8 bases lay in between. The CDR3 protein is CATSASGSNQPQHF. The DNA of the CDR3 is TGTGCCACCAGTGCGTCAGGGAGCAATCAGCCCCAGCATTTT.

The chain employs TRBV9 and TRBJ2-1; 9 bases line up with TRBD2. The V and J ends lost 0 bases and 9 bases, in that order; junction bases with no gene match: 7. The CDR3 is 15 residues long. The V gene's germline CDR1 is SGDLS and CDR2 YYNGEE. CDR3 region: CASSVAAGGPREQFF. Written as DNA, the CDR3 is TGTGCCAGCAGCGTAGCGGCGGGGGGGCCACGTGAGCAGTTCTTC.

To note about this clone: At one of its ends the junction is not consistent with the germline gene, which may arise from a read error. V usage is TRBV6-5 and J usage is TRBJ2-5; 10 bases align to TRBD1. Germline V CDR1 and CDR2: MNHEY, SVGAGI. The CDR3 loop spans 13 amino acids. The CDR3 DNA follows: TGTGCCGGCAGACAGGGGGCGCGGGAGACCCAGTACTTC. Translating it yields CAGRQGARETQYF.

The chain employs TRBV13 and TRBJ1-2, with TRBD1 as a possible D gene (5 bases). The CDR3 consists of 15 residues. V gave up 5 bases and J gave up 4 bases, with 17 bases separating them. Germline loops: CDR1 PRHDT, CDR2 FYEKMQ (reference sequence). The chain's CDR3 is CASSQGLLPLYGYTF. CDR3 DNA: TGTGCCAGCAGCCAGGGACTCCTGCCGCTCTATGGCTACACCTTC.

This sequence joins TRBV7-2 and TRBJ1-4, with a tentative D call TRBD1 (5 bases). Germline lookup yields CDR1 SGHTA and CDR2 FQGNSA. The V end lost 0 bases, the J end lost 4 bases, and 12 bases lay between the germline ends. The CDR3 is made up of 16 amino acids. The chain's CDR3 is CASSLAPGLSNEKLFF. For the CDR3, the DNA is TGTGCCAGCAGCTTAGCGCCAGGGCTTAGTAATGAAAAACTGTTTTTT.

The chain links TRBV18 to TRBJ1-3; D remains unclear. This CDR3 comprises 15 residues. V was clipped by 6 bases and J by 1 base, with 13 bases between them. Germline V gene data show CDR1 as KGHSH and CDR2 as LQKENI. CDR3 in amino acids: CASSPGADSGNTIYF. The CDR3 coding sequence is TGTGCCAGCTCCCCCGGTGCGGATTCTGGAAACACCATATATTTT.

This rearrangement joins TRBV5-1 to TRBJ2-1, with TRBD1 matching 7 bases. V dropped 4 bases and J dropped 8; count of bases not matched to a gene: 9. Germline V gene sequence: CDR1 SGHRS, CDR2 YFSETQ. This CDR3 region has 14 residues. This chain's CDR3 is CASSITGVRDEQFF. The CDR3 bases are TGCGCCAGCAGCATTACAGGGGTGAGGGATGAGCAGTTCTTC.

The V gene is TRBV6-2 or TRBV6-3, the J gene TRBJ1-1, with D possibly matching TRBD1 (5 bases). Germline V gene sequence: CDR1 MNHEY, CDR2 SVGEGT. V gave up 4 bases and J gave up 2 bases, with 17 bases separating them. CDR3 length: 16 residues. CDR3 sequence: CASSSPLRGVNTEAFF. CDR3 DNA sequence: TGTGCCAGCAGTTCCCCCCTCCGGGGGGTTAACACTGAAGCTTTCTTT.

Only one count was recorded for this clone. The chain joins TRBV28 to TRBJ2-7; tentatively, D is TRBD2 (6 bases). Looked up from germline, CDR1 is MDHEN and CDR2 is SYDVKM. The CDR3 runs to 18 residues. Trimming removed 3 bases at V and 2 bases at J, with 23 bases between. CDR3 in amino acids: CASSFKAIGRGTTYEQYF. CDR3 in DNA: TGTGCCAGCAGTTTTAAGGCGATCGGACGCGGGACGACCTACGAGCAGTACTTC. The variable domain in full, with the rest retrieved from reference TRBV28 and TRBJ2-7, is DVKVTQSSRYLVKRTGEKVFLECVQDMDHENMFWYRQDPGLGLRLIYFSYDVKMKEKGDIPEGYSVSREKKERFSLILESASTNQTSMYLCASSFKAIGRGTTYEQYFGPGTRLTVT.

The rearrangement joins TRBV2 to TRBJ1-2, with D perhaps matching TRBD1 (6 bases). The CDR3 spans 17 residues. Germline loops: CDR1 SNHLY, CDR2 FYNNEI. V lost 7 bases and J lost 1, with 22 bases in between. The CDR3 DNA follows: TGTGCCAGCAATAGAGGGGGGGACCGCGGAAGTAACTATGGCTACACCTTC. Its translation: CASNRGGDRGSNYGYTF.

The V gene is TRBV28, the J gene TRBJ1-2, with D possibly TRBD1 on 6 matching bases. Germline-derived CDR1 and CDR2 are MDHEN and SYDVKM. The CDR3 has 13 amino acids. V was cut by 5 bases and J by 8 bases, with 15 bases left in between. CDR3 bases: TGTGCCAGCAGTCCGGACAGCAGGATCGGCTACACCTTC. Amino acid sequence: CASSPDSRIGYTF.

The chain uses TRBV18 and TRBJ2-7; 9 nucleotides agree with TRBD1. In germline, CDR1 is KGHSH, CDR2 LQKENI. J gave up 7 bases and V 3 bases, and 13 bases lay outside the gene matches. The CDR3 has 16 residues. CDR3 loop: CASSPFVGTGSGEQYF. CDR3 coding DNA: TGTGCCAGCTCACCCTTTGTGGGGACAGGGTCGGGGGAGCAGTACTTC. The variable domain in full, with the rest retrieved from reference TRBV18 and TRBJ2-7, is NAGVMQNPRHLVRRRGQEARLRCSPMKGHSHVYWYRQLPEEGLKFMVYLQKENIIDESGMPKERFSAEFPKEGPSILRIQQVVRGDSAAYFCASSPFVGTGSGEQYFGPGTRLTVT.

The chain carries TRBV5-6 and TRBJ1-6; 10 bases align to TRBD1. The trim removed 3 bases at V and 10 bases at J, leaving 4 bases unmatched. Germline V gene sequence: CDR1 SGHDT, CDR2 YYEEEE. This CDR3 spans 14 amino acids. The DNA for the CDR3 is TGTGCCAGCAGCTCCCGGACAGGGGGGTCACCCCTCCACTTT. Translating it yields CASSSRTGGSPLHF.

The V and J genes are TRBV30 and TRBJ2-7; D possibly corresponds to TRBD1 (6 bases). Per germline, CDR1 GTSNPN and CDR2 SVGIG (reference sequence). V dropped 1 base and J dropped 7 bases, with 17 bases sitting between them. The CDR3 is made up of 14 amino acids. DNA for the CDR3: TGTGCCTGGAGTGGGACAGTGGGAGAGAGGGAGCAGTACTTC. Its translation: CAWSGTVGEREQYF.

This clone was seen only once. The rearrangement joins TRBV9 to TRBJ1-6, with TRBD1 identical over 7 bases. Germline CDR1 reads SGDLS; CDR2 reads YYNGEE. This CDR3 has 15 amino acids. V was pared by 0 bases and J by 8 bases, with 5 bases of the junction left unmatched. The CDR3 here is CASSVGGQGDSPLHF. The CDR3 DNA reads TGTGCCAGCAGCGTAGGGGGGCAGGGGGATTCACCCCTCCACTTT.

The chain combines TRBV9 with TRBJ1-6; no clear D. Trimming removed 2 bases from V and 5 bases from J, with 20 bases in between. This CDR3 comprises 18 residues. Germline CDR1 SGDLS, CDR2 YYNGEE. CDR3: CASSVSAARNANNSPLHF. CDR3 sequence (DNA): TGTGCCAGCAGCGTCTCGGCGGCACGGAATGCTAATAATTCACCCCTCCACTTT.

This clone was counted between two and nine times. The V call is TRBV6-5, the J call TRBJ1-1, with D possibly being TRBD1 (5 bases). CDR3 length: 15 residues. Germline CDR1 reads MNHEY; CDR2 reads SVGAGI. The germline V and J ends were trimmed by 4 bases and 0 bases, with 12 bases remaining between them. The CDR3 DNA reads TGTGCCAGCAGTTGGATAGACAGCATGAACACTGAAGCTTTCTTT. It yields the protein CASSWIDSMNTEAFF.

The J gene is TRBJ1-1, the V gene TRBV6-4, with no clear D. V lost 0 bases, J lost 9 bases, and 8 bases lay in between. Per the germline V gene, CDR1 is MRHNA and CDR2 is SNTAGT. The CDR3 extends over 12 amino acids. The CDR3 loop reads CASSDSGIQAFF. In DNA form, the CDR3 reads TGTGCCAGCAGTGACTCCGGGATTCAAGCTTTCTTT.

This chain links TRBV7-2 with TRBJ2-7; TRBD1 might be the D (6 bases). Germline-derived CDR1 and CDR2 are SGHTA and FQGNSA. CDR3 length equals 15 residues. Trimming left V 1 base short and J 2 bases short, with 12 bases between. The CDR3 DNA follows: TGTGCCAGCAGCTTAGGGACAGTAATTACCTACGAGCAGTACTTC. Its protein product is CASSLGTVITYEQYF.

In its sample, this clone was seen once. This sequence joins TRBV20-1 and TRBJ1-5, with D unclear. Germline-derived CDR1 and CDR2 are DFQATT and SNEGSKA (reference sequence). The CDR3 runs to 13 residues. Trimming shortened V by 3 bases and J by 5 bases, and 11 bases separated the two germline ends. The CDR3 region is CSASRGRYQPQHF. CDR3 sequence (DNA): TGCAGTGCTAGTCGTGGCAGGTATCAGCCCCAGCATTTT.

This chain connects TRBV6-5 to TRBJ1-2; possible D gene TRBD1, 6 bases. Trimming removed 6 bases at V and 4 bases at J, with 18 bases between. Germline V CDR1 and CDR2: MNHEY, SVGAGI. The CDR3 is 15 residues long. CDR3 residues: CASRSLTGKPYGYTF. The CDR3 nucleotides are TGTGCCAGCAGATCCCTCACAGGGAAACCCTATGGCTACACCTTC.

The chain recombines TRBV19 with TRBJ1-5; D is unresolved. The CDR3 has 16 amino acids. Germline assignment: CDR1 LNHDA and CDR2 SQIVND (reference sequence). Trimming took off 6 bases at V and 2 bases at J, with 17 bases between the two ends. The chain's CDR3 is CASSLTRTRGNQPQHF. CDR3 sequence (DNA): TGTGCCAGTAGCCTAACCAGGACGAGGGGCAATCAGCCCCAGCATTTT.

The chain uses TRBV4-3 and TRBJ2-3, with 9 bases matching TRBD2. The CDR3 runs 17 residues. Looked up from germline, CDR1 is LGHNA and CDR2 is YSLEER. V trimming: 0 bases; J trimming: 6 bases; junction bases outside the gene matches: 10. In DNA form, the CDR3 reads TGCGCCAGCAGCCAAGAAGGGGGGCTAGCGGGGTGGGATACGCAGTATTTT. Amino acid sequence: CASSQEGGLAGWDTQYF.

This clone was observed once. The rearrangement joins TRBV19 to TRBJ2-2, with 7 bases matching TRBD2. Germline CDR1 and CDR2: LNHDA and SQIVND (reference sequence). The CDR3 contains 16 residues. After removal of 7 bases from V and 2 bases from J, the junction contained 10 bases not matched to a gene. The CDR3: CASIALGGTNTGELFF. DNA for the CDR3: TGTGCCAGTATCGCTTTGGGGGGGACTAACACCGGGGAGCTGTTTTTT.